What follows is one T cell receptor beta chain and its context. The data derive from a study of blood T cell repertoires in COVID-19. In the study overall: The study drew acute and convalescent COVID-19 samples from the United States, Italy and Spain.

Data came from immunoSEQ multiplex PCR; TCRdb stores just in-frame clones and leaves some out. The sample has over 200,000 clones, approximately 86% seen once. There are 12 residues in the CDR3. Trimming took off 2 bases at V and 3 bases at J, with 5 bases between the two ends. Germline V gene lookup returns CDR1 GTSNPN and CDR2 SVGIG (reference sequence). Participants came from under 30 US areas, aged about 18 to 89 years. Assignments of participants to cohorts depended upon their own reported clinical history. A PCR-confirmed or clinician-diagnosed COVID-19 case had contacted exposed participants within 2 weeks of entry.

The rearrangement links TRBV30 to TRBJ2-1; D unclear. What was sequenced was PBMCs or T cells enriched from blood (not recorded which). The sequence derives from a woman aged 25 to 39 who had been exposed to COVID-19. CDR3 loop: CAWSLNYNEQFF. The CDR3 nucleotides read TGTGCCTGGAGTCTAAACTACAATGAGCAGTTCTTC.